Each of the 32 T cell receptor beta chains below was sequenced from the same sample in a study of CD8+ T cells in alopecia areata. cDNA reverse transcribed from extracted RNA served as the sequencing template. The table came from immunoSEQ multiplex PCR; TCRdb's copy has only in-frame clones and leaves some out. The sample lists about 190,000 clones; over 55% were seen once. The treatment here: oral pan-JAK inhibitor, 5-10 mg twice daily. The sequencing used CD4+ T cells sorted from blood, collected at week 24, from a patient treated with tofacitinib. These receptors were taken from a human donor with alopecia areata.

The rearrangement links TRBV5-1 to TRBJ1-2; D perhaps matches TRBD1 (5 bases). There are 13 residues in the CDR3. Looked up from germline, CDR1 is SGHRS and CDR2 is YFSETQ. The ends were cut back, 4 bases at V and 8 bases at J, with 15 bases in the middle. In DNA form, the CDR3 reads TGCGCCAGCAGCGGGATAGGGGCTCTGGGCTACACCTTC. It codes for CASSGIGALGYTF.

This clone was counted a few times. The genes are TRBV28 and TRBJ2-2; D not resolved. Germline V CDR1 and CDR2: MDHEN, SYDVKM. Between the trimmed V and J ends, which lost 4 bases and 4 bases, there was a span of 7 bases. This CDR3 has 13 residues. The CDR3 region has the DNA TGTGCCAGCAGTTCCAGTAGCACCGGGGAGCTGTTTTTT. It specifies CASSSSSTGELFF.

The chain employs TRBV29-1 and TRBJ2-7, with 10 bases lining up with TRBD1. Germline V gene sequence: CDR1 SQVTM, CDR2 ANQGSEA. V lost 5 bases to trimming and J lost 7 bases; unmatched junction nucleotides: 8. The CDR3 is 13 amino acids. This CDR3 reads CSVSRDRGGEQYF. CDR3 bases: TGCAGCGTTTCTAGGGACAGGGGAGGGGAGCAGTACTTC.

This clone was found a few times. This CDR3 is CASSLVETPNQPQHF. The CDR3 DNA reads TGTGCCAGCAGCTTAGTGGAGACACCTAATCAGCCCCAGCATTTT. The chain combines TRBV7-2 with TRBJ1-5, with D unclear. V was trimmed by 1 base and J by 4 bases, leaving 11 bases between them. From germline, CDR1 is SGHTA and CDR2 FQGNSA. This CDR3 contains 15 residues.

The CDR3 DNA follows: TGTGCCTGGAGTGGGGGTCAGTCTGGCAATCAGCCCCAGCATTTT. Amino acids: CAWSGGQSGNQPQHF. The chain combines TRBV30 with TRBJ1-5, with unresolved D. The CDR3 totals 15 residues. The V and J ends lost 1 base and 2 bases respectively, with 12 bases between them. The V gene's germline CDR1 is GTSNPN and CDR2 SVGIG (reference sequence).

V and J are TRBV30 and TRBJ1-2, with D hard to call. Germline-derived CDR1 and CDR2 are GTSNPN and SVGIG (reference sequence). V dropped 2 bases and J dropped 5 bases, with 12 bases sitting between them. The CDR3 is 13 amino acids. CDR3 nucleotide sequence: TGTGCCTGGAGTTTGAGGGTTAGTTATGGCTACACCTTC. This sequence encodes CAWSLRVSYGYTF.

The chain is built from TRBV5-4 and TRBJ2-6; D ambiguous. The CDR3 is 16 amino acids. Germline CDR1 and CDR2: SGHNT and YYREEE (reference sequence). V lost 4 bases and J 6 bases, leaving 17 bases between the germline ends. The CDR3: CASSQNTGAAANVLTF. The CDR3 DNA sequence: TGTGCCAGCAGCCAAAATACCGGAGCAGCGGCCAACGTCCTGACTTTC.

This clone is a singleton in its sample. The chain is built from TRBV2 and TRBJ2-7; 7 nucleotides match TRBD1. CDR3 size: 15 residues. The J segment lost 0 bases and the V segment lost 7 bases, leaving 9 bases of the junction unmatched. Germline V gene data show CDR1 as SNHLY and CDR2 as FYNNEI. CDR3 nucleotide sequence: TGTGCCAGCATCGGGACAGCAAGTAGCTCCTACGAGCAGTACTTC. Residues: CASIGTASSSYEQYF.

V usage is TRBV11-3 and J usage is TRBJ2-1; tentative D call: TRBD2 (5 bases). The CDR3 runs 15 residues. Germline V gene lookup returns CDR1 SGHNT and CDR2 YENEEA. Trimming removed 1 base at V and 4 bases at J, with 11 bases between. CDR3 protein: CASSLGRTVYNEQFF. CDR3 DNA: TGTGCCAGCAGCTTAGGTCGGACTGTTTACAATGAGCAGTTCTTC.

The genes are TRBV7-2 and TRBJ1-5; possible D gene TRBD1, 5 bases. From germline, CDR1 is SGHTA and CDR2 FQGNSA. This CDR3 region has 14 residues. V was cut by 7 bases and J by 7 bases, with 17 bases left in between. CDR3 nucleotides: TGTGCCAGCACCCCACTGTGGGGGGACCAGCCCCAGCATTTT. Protein sequence: CASTPLWGDQPQHF.

V is TRBV14 and J is TRBJ1-5, with no clear D. The CDR3 loop spans 13 amino acids. V was pared by 4 bases and J by 4 bases, with 8 bases between. Germline CDR1 and CDR2: SGHDN and FVKESK. The CDR3 DNA reads as TGTGCCAGCAGCCTTAAACTGAATCAGCCCCAGCATTTT. Amino acids: CASSLKLNQPQHF.

V gene TRBV29-1 combines with J gene TRBJ2-6; D call uncertain. Germline CDR1 reads SQVTM; CDR2 reads ANQGSEA. V was pared by 7 bases and J by 1 base, with 5 bases between. The CDR3 is 12 amino acids. The CDR3, as DNA: TGCAGCGGCCGGTCTGGGGCCAACGTCCTGACTTTC. It is translated as CSGRSGANVLTF.

The chain is built from TRBV7-2 and TRBJ2-5; D possibly corresponds to TRBD2 (6 bases). The CDR3 spans 14 residues. V lost 3 bases to trimming and J lost 4 bases, with 12 bases between them. Germline V lookup: CDR1 SGHTA, CDR2 FQGNSA. CDR3 nucleotide sequence: TGTGCCAGCAGCTTGGGAGGCACCAGAGAGACCCAGTACTTC. Amino acids: CASSLGGTRETQYF. Full variable domain (missing parts from reference TRBV7-2 and TRBJ2-5): GAGVSQSPSNKVTEKGKDVELRCDPISGHTALYWYRQSLGQGLEFLIYFQGNSAPDKSGLPSDRFSAERTGGSVSTLTIQRTQQEDSAVYLCASSLGGTRETQYFGPGTRLLVL.

This clone was seen a few times. The chain combines TRBV2 with TRBJ1-2; possible D gene TRBD1, 5 bases. This CDR3 spans 11 amino acids. Germline V lookup: CDR1 SNHLY, CDR2 FYNNEI. Trimming shortened V by 6 bases and J by 5 bases, and 7 bases separated the two germline ends. CDR3 region: CASRQGYGYTF. CDR3 nucleotides: TGTGCCAGCAGGCAGGGATATGGCTACACCTTC.

The gene calls are TRBV28 and TRBJ2-6, with TRBD2 matching 7 bases. V lost 5 bases and J lost 0; bases outside the gene matches: 1. CDR1 MDHEN and CDR2 SYDVKM come from the germline V gene. The CDR3 length is 15 residues. CDR3 sequence: CASSPGGSGANVLTF. The CDR3, as DNA: TGTGCCAGCAGTCCGGGAGGCTCTGGGGCCAACGTCCTGACTTTC.

Only a few counts were recorded for this clone. The CDR3 sequence is CASSQTLTGVGETQYF. CDR3 nucleotides: TGCGCCAGCAGTCAAACCCTTACAGGGGTGGGAGAGACCCAGTACTTC. The chain combines TRBV23-1 with TRBJ2-5; 7 bases fit TRBD1. TRBV23-1 is marked as an open reading frame, function uncertain. The CDR3 spans 16 residues. V gave up 2 bases and J gave up 4 bases; unmatched junction bases: 10.

The gene calls are TRBV27 and TRBJ2-3, with a weak D call TRBD2 (5 bases). Trimming left V 6 bases short and J 11 bases short, with 18 bases between. Germline V gives CDR1 MNHEY, CDR2 SMNVEV (reference sequence). The CDR3 is 13 amino acids. The DNA of the CDR3 is TGTGCCAGCAGCTGGATGGAGCGGTCCCAGCAGTATTTT. Its translation is CASSWMERSQQYF.

The V gene is TRBV9, the J gene TRBJ2-2; 8 nucleotides line up with TRBD2. Per the germline V gene, CDR1 is SGDLS and CDR2 is YYNGEE. The CDR3 contains 16 residues. V was pared by 2 bases and J by 1 base, with 4 bases of the junction left unmatched. CDR3 in DNA: TGTGCCAGCAGCGTGGTGAGCGGGGGGAACACCGGGGAGCTGTTTTTT. Its protein is CASSVVSGGNTGELFF.

The CDR3 sequence is CASTRDTQETQYF. DNA of the CDR3: TGTGCCTCGACAAGGGACACCCAAGAGACCCAGTACTTC. V is TRBV10-3 and J is TRBJ2-5; maybe TRBD1 (6 bases). Germline V lookup: CDR1 ENHRY, CDR2 SYGVKD. Trimming took 11 bases from V and 1 from J, leaving 14 bases between them. The CDR3 runs to 13 residues.

The rearrangement uses TRBV5-1 and TRBJ2-7, with 8 bases lining up with TRBD1. Germline V CDR1 and CDR2: SGHRS, YFSETQ. V lost 4 bases and J lost 1; bases outside the gene matches: 4. The CDR3 extends over 14 amino acids. CDR3 sequence (DNA): TGCGCCAGCAGCGTCACAGGGGGTTCCTACGAGCAGTACTTC. Its translation: CASSVTGGSYEQYF. The complete variable domain, with remaining parts taken from reference TRBV5-1 and TRBJ2-7, reads KAGVTQTPRYLIKTRGQQVTLSCSPISGHRSVSWYQQTPGQGLQFLFEYFSETQRNKGNFPGRFSGRQFSNSRSEMNVSTLELGDSALYLCASSVTGGSYEQYFGPGTRLTVT.

The chain couples TRBV2 to TRBJ1-2, with 10 bases matching TRBD1. CDR1 is SNHLY, CDR2 FYNNEI, per germline. With 4 bases clipped from V and 3 bases from J, the junction kept 8 bases outside the gene matches. CDR3 length equals 16 residues. CDR3 coding DNA: TGTGCCAGCAGTGGGACAGGGGGAAAAGGGGACTATGGCTACACCTTC. Protein: CASSGTGGKGDYGYTF.

The DNA for the CDR3 is TGTGCCAGCACCAGACAGCCTAAGGCAGATACGCAGTATTTT. Its translation: CASTRQPKADTQYF. The chain combines TRBV11-2 with TRBJ2-3, with D possibly being TRBD1 (5 bases). This CDR3 contains 14 residues. Germline CDR1 is SGHAT and CDR2 is FQNNGV. V lost 7 bases to trimming and J lost 4 bases, with 15 bases between them.

This clone was recorded many times. This rearrangement joins TRBV7-3 to TRBJ2-1, with 8 bases fitting TRBD2. Germline CDR1 and CDR2: SGHTA and FQGTGA. V dropped 5 bases and J dropped 12; count of bases not matched to a gene: 12. The CDR3 has 14 residues. The CDR3 reads CASSPQRGAGGQFF. For the CDR3, the DNA is TGTGCCAGCAGCCCCCAGCGAGGGGCGGGGGGGCAGTTCTTC.

The chain couples TRBV2 to TRBJ1-6, with D possibly TRBD1 on 5 matching bases. CDR1 and CDR2 from the germline V gene are SNHLY and FYNNEI. Trimming removed 2 bases from V and 10 bases from J, with 12 bases in between. This CDR3 comprises 14 residues. CDR3 in amino acids: CASSESRGKSPLHF. CDR3 nucleotide sequence: TGTGCCAGCAGTGAATCTCGGGGGAAATCACCCCTCCACTTT. Full variable domain (rest looked up from reference TRBV2 and TRBJ1-6): EPEVTQTPSHQVTQMGQEVILRCVPISNHLYFYWYRQILGQKVEFLVSFYNNEISEKSEIFDDQFSVERPDGSNFTLKIRSTKLEDSAMYFCASSESRGKSPLHFGNGTRLTVT.

This clone was recorded a few times. This chain connects TRBV2 to TRBJ2-1; 9 nucleotides align to TRBD1. This CDR3 contains 15 residues. Germline-derived CDR1 and CDR2 are SNHLY and FYNNEI. The junction had 5 bases not matched to a gene; V was cut back by 6 bases and J by 2 bases. The CDR3 bases are TGTGCCAGCAGCGTAAGACAGGGGGCCTACAATGAGCAGTTCTTC. Its protein is CASSVRQGAYNEQFF.

This chain joins TRBV6-5 and TRBJ1-2, with 7 nucleotides matching TRBD1. The CDR3 loop spans 13 amino acids. CDR1 is MNHEY, CDR2 SVGAGI, per germline. V lost 6 bases to trimming and J lost 3 bases; unmatched junction nucleotides: 4. This CDR3 is CASRSRGDYGYTF. The CDR3 nucleotides are TGTGCCAGCAGAAGCAGGGGGGACTATGGCTACACCTTC.

The chain links TRBV29-1 to TRBJ1-2; D is uncertain. V lost 6 bases and J 2 bases, leaving 10 bases between the germline ends. There are 12 residues in the CDR3. Germline CDR1 SQVTM, CDR2 ANQGSEA. The CDR3 coding sequence is TGCAGCGTGGTGACGGAGAACTATGGCTACACCTTC. The encoded protein is CSVVTENYGYTF. Supplemented by reference TRBV29-1 and TRBJ1-2, the full variable domain reads SAVISQKPSRDICQRGTSLTIQCQVDSQVTMMFWYRQQPGQSLTLIATANQGSEATYESGFVIDKFPISRPNLTFSTLTVSNMSPEDSSIYLCSVVTENYGYTFGSGTRLTVV.

The chain has TRBV5-1 and TRBJ2-3, with TRBD2 matching 13 bases. The J segment lost 3 bases and the V segment lost 4 bases, leaving 2 bases of the junction unmatched. The CDR3 extends over 15 amino acids. CDR1 SGHRS and CDR2 YFSETQ come from the germline V gene. CDR3 region: CASSPGLAGTDTQYF. CDR3 bases: TGCGCCAGCAGCCCGGGACTAGCGGGAACAGATACGCAGTATTTT. The variable domain in full, with the rest retrieved from reference TRBV5-1 and TRBJ2-3, is KAGVTQTPRYLIKTRGQQVTLSCSPISGHRSVSWYQQTPGQGLQFLFEYFSETQRNKGNFPGRFSGRQFSNSRSEMNVSTLELGDSALYLCASSPGLAGTDTQYFGPGTRLTVL.

The CDR3 bases are TGTGCCAGCTCACCACTTTCTAGCGGGGGCTTGAGCTCCTACAATGAGCAGTTCTTC. Translating gives CASSPLSSGGLSSYNEQFF. The chain couples TRBV18 to TRBJ2-1; TRBD2 matches 10 bases. Germline CDR1 and CDR2: KGHSH and LQKENI. There are 19 residues in the CDR3. With 1 base clipped from V and 0 bases from J, the junction kept 9 bases outside the gene matches. Full variable domain (rest looked up from reference TRBV18 and TRBJ2-1): NAGVMQNPRHLVRRRGQEARLRCSPMKGHSHVYWYRQLPEEGLKFMVYLQKENIIDESGMPKERFSAEFPKEGPSILRIQQVVRGDSAAYFCASSPLSSGGLSSYNEQFFGPGTRLTVL.

In its sample, this clone was seen a few times. The chain couples TRBV7-9 to TRBJ1-2; tentative D call: TRBD1 (5 bases). The germline gives CDR1 SEHNR, CDR2 FQNEAQ (reference sequence). The germline V and J ends were trimmed by 5 bases and 10 bases, with 17 bases remaining between them. The CDR3 is 13 residues long. The CDR3 protein is CASSRGRGGIYTF. In nucleotides, the CDR3 is TGTGCCAGCAGCCGAGGGCGTGGGGGGATCTACACCTTC.

The chain has TRBV30 and TRBJ2-7; 10 bases map to TRBD2. Germline values: CDR1 GTSNPN, CDR2 SVGIG (reference sequence). The J segment lost 6 bases and the V segment lost 2 bases, leaving 10 bases of the junction unmatched. This CDR3 region has 15 residues. The CDR3 region has the DNA TGTGCCTGGAGTACAACTAGCGGGGACTTACGCGAGCAGTACTTC. Translating it yields CAWSTTSGDLREQYF.

The chain recombines TRBV4-2 with TRBJ2-3; 13 bases fit TRBD2. The V gene's germline CDR1 is LGHNA and CDR2 YNFKEQ. The V segment lost 4 bases and the J segment 0 bases; nucleotides outside the gene matches: 7. This CDR3 is built from 18 residues. Here the CDR3 reads CASSPWTSGGDSTDTQYF. CDR3 coding DNA: TGTGCCAGCAGCCCCTGGACTAGCGGGGGCGATAGCACAGATACGCAGTATTTT.